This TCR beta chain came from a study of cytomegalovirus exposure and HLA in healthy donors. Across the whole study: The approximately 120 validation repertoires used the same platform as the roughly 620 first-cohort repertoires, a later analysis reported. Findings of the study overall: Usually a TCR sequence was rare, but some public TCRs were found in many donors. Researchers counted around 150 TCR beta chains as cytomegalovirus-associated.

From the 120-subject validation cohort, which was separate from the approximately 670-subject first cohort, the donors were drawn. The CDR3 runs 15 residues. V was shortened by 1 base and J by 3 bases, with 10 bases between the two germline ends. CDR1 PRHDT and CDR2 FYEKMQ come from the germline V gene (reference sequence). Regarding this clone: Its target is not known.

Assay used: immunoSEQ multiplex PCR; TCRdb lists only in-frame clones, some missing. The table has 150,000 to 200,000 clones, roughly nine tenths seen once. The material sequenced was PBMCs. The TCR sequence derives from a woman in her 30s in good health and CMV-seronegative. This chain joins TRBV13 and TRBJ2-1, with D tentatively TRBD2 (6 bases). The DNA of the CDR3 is TGTGCCAGCAGCTTAGTTTCTAGCGACTACAATGAGCAGTTCTTC. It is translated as CASSLVSSDYNEQFF.